The T cell receptor beta chain under discussion was sequenced for a study of blood T cell repertoires in COVID-19. In the original analysis: Amplification of reference gene primers was used by the study to estimate nucleated cell counts. This table comes from immunoSEQ multiplex PCR, and its TCRdb copy is limited to in-frame clones, with some not included. The V and J calls and clone size are taken from that table; D and trimming were inferred from the DNA. The sample includes 200,000 to 250,000 clones, around four fifths of them seen just once. Germline V gene data show CDR1 as SGHRS and CDR2 as YFSETQ. CDR3 length: 13 residues. V gave up 2 bases and J gave up 9 bases, with 11 bases separating them.

The chain combines TRBV5-1 with TRBJ2-2, with D unclear. The sequencing sample was made of peripheral blood. The origin of this receptor is a woman between 70 and 85 years old with acute or convalescent COVID-19. The CDR3 bases are TGCGCCAGCAGCTTAGCTGCGAGCCGGGAGCTGTTTTTT. It specifies CASSLAASRELFF.